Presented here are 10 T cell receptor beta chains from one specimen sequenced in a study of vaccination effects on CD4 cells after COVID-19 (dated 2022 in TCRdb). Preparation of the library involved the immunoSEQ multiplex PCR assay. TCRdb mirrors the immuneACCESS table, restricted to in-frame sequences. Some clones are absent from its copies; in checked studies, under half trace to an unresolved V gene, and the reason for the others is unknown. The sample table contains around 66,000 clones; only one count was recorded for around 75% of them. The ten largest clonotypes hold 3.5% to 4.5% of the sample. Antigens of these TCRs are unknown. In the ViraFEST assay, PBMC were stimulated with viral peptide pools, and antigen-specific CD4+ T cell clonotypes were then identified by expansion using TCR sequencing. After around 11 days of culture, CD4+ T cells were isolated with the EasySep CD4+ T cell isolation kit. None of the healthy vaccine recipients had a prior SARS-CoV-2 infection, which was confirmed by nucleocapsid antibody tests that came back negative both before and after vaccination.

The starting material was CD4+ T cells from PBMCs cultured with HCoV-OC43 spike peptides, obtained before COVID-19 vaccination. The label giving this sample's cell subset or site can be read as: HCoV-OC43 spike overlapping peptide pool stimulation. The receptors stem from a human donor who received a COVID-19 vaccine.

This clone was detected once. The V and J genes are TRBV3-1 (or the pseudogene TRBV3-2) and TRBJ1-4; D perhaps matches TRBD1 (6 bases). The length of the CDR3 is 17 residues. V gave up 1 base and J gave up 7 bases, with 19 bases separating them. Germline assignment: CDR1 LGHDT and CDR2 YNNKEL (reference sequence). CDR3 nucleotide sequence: TGTGCCAGCAGCCAAGTAGGGGGAAGGGATTCGTTTGAAAAACTGTTTTTT. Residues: CASSQVGGRDSFEKLFF.

In nucleotides, the CDR3 is TGTGCCACCAGTGGCCTCATGGGGGGGGAGACCCAGTACTTC. Translation: CATSGLMGGETQYF. This chain links TRBV24-1 with TRBJ2-5; 7 bases align to TRBD2. The CDR3 runs to 14 residues. The J segment lost 5 bases and the V segment lost 5 bases, leaving 7 bases of the junction unmatched. The germline gives CDR1 KGHDR, CDR2 SFDVKD.

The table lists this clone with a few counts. In nucleotides, the CDR3 is TGTGCCAGCAGCCGACCAGGGGCCACTGAAGCTTTCTTT. Translation: CASSRPGATEAFF. This chain connects TRBV28 to TRBJ1-1; a possible D gene is TRBD1 (6 bases). CDR1 is MDHEN, CDR2 SYDVKM, per germline. This CDR3 has 13 residues. V was clipped by 6 bases and J by 4 bases, with 12 bases between them. Based on the CDR3 plus reference TRBV28 and TRBJ1-1, the full variable domain is DVKVTQSSRYLVKRTGEKVFLECVQDMDHENMFWYRQDPGLGLRLIYFSYDVKMKEKGDIPEGYSVSREKKERFSLILESASTNQTSMYLCASSRPGATEAFFGQGTRLTVV.

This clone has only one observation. The CDR3 sequence: CAWSPGGGTGRIQYF. CDR3 DNA: TGTGCCTGGAGCCCTGGGGGGGGGACGGGACGCATTCAGTACTTC. This chain connects TRBV30 to TRBJ2-4; 7 bases align to TRBD2. CDR3 length: 15 amino acids. The ends lost 3 bases at V and 9 bases at J; junction bases unmatched: 14. Germline V gene data show CDR1 as GTSNPN and CDR2 as SVGIG (reference sequence).

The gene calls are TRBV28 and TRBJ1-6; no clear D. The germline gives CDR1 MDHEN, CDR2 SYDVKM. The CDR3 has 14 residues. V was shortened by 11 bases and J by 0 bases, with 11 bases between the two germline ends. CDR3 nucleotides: TGTGCCGCGGGCGTGAGCTCCTATAATTCACCCCTCCACTTT. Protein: CAAGVSSYNSPLHF.

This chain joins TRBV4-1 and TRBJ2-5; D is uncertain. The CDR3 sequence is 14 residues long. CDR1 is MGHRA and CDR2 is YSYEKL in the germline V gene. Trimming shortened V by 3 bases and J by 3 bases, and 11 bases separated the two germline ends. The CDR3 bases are TGCGCCAGCAGCCATCCAGCTAGAGAAGAGACCCAGTACTTC. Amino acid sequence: CASSHPAREETQYF.

The CDR3 DNA reads TGTGCCACCAGTGATCCCCCGGGGCCTAGCGGGGGTACAGATACGCAGTATTTT. Translating gives CATSDPPGPSGGTDTQYF. V usage is TRBV24-1 and J usage is TRBJ2-3; TRBD2 matches at 10 bases. Germline CDR1 is KGHDR and CDR2 is SFDVKD. Trimming removed 3 bases from V and 3 bases from J; junction bases left unmatched: 11. This CDR3 has 18 residues.

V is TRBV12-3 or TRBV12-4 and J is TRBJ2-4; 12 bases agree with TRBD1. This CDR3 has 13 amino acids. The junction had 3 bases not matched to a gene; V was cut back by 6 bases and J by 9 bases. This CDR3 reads CASRGQGAGIQYF. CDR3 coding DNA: TGTGCCAGCAGGGGACAGGGGGCTGGCATTCAGTACTTC.

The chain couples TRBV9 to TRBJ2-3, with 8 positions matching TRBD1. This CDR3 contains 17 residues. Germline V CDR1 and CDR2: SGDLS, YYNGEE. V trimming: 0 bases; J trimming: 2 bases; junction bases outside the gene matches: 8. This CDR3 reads CASSVGPRTGYTDTQYF. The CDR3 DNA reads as TGTGCCAGCAGCGTAGGCCCCCGGACAGGGTACACAGATACGCAGTATTTT.

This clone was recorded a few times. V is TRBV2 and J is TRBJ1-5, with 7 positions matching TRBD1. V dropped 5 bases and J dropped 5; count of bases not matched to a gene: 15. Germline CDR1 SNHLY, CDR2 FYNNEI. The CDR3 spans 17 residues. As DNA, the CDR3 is TGTGCCAGCAGTTTTTTACTAACGGGACAGAGACATCAGCCCCAGCATTTT. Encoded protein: CASSFLLTGQRHQPQHF.